Given below is one T cell receptor beta chain in context. The data belong to a study of T cell changes during pregnancy in multiple sclerosis. The CDR3 covers 18 residues. CDR1 is SGHTA and CDR2 is FQGNSA in the germline V gene. Trimming at V came to 5 bases and at J to 0 bases, leaving 15 bases not matched to a gene. Using immunoSEQ multiplex PCR, the repertoire was profiled, and TCRdb retains in-frame clones only, with some absent. The data contain 75,000 to 95,000 clones, about 93% of them seen just once; the ten biggest clones take up 0.13% to 0.15%. The material sequenced was CD4+ T cells from peripheral blood mononuclear cells, taken after pregnancy. This sequence was found in a female donor with multiple sclerosis, enrolled in a pregnancy study. The rearrangement joins TRBV7-2 to TRBJ2-7, with 8 bases aligning to TRBD1. CDR3 nucleotides: TGTGCCAGCAGCCGAAGAGGGACAGGAGTAGTTAGCTCCTACGAGCAGTACTTC. This gives the protein CASSRRGTGVVSSYEQYF.